This T cell receptor (beta chain) originates from a study of tumor-infiltrating lymphocytes in primary liver carcinoma. On the study more broadly: Donors had hepatocellular carcinoma or combined HCC and intrahepatic cholangiocarcinoma. Lesions, classed as T1-T3 N0M0, spanned about 4 to 11 cm across.

Per germline, CDR1 MNHEY and CDR2 SVGAGI. The CDR3 has 16 amino acids. V shed 0 bases and J 6 bases; nucleotides not matched to a gene: 7. Points from the study as a whole: Top-250-clone fractions were significantly higher in tumors than in blood (p = 0.039).

For each extraction, RNA and DNA were obtained together from approximately 20-30 mg of unsorted bulk tissue. The patients lived with chronic HBV infection and had not yet received any treatment. From 500 ng of total RNA, TCR beta-specific cDNA was reverse-transcribed using a constant-region primer. Each TCR beta library was derived from three nested multiplex PCR rounds that employed slightly modified ARM-PCR. A C-beta reverse primer and TRBV1-TRBV30 forward primers served in each of the first two PCR rounds, at about 9 cycles apiece. Each CDR3 protein gets one entry after TCRdb re-called the multiplex PCR reads with MiXCR. The table lists 95,000 to 150,000 distinct CDR3 sequences, 65% of them singletons. In regard to this clonotype: Its antigen is unknown. A read error may explain this, as a much larger clone is one base away.

The chain couples TRBV6-5 to TRBJ2-1; 8 bases align to TRBD2. The TCR was taken from an older woman with primary liver carcinoma and hepatitis B virus infection. The specimen sequenced was liver tumor tissue from sampling region 1. Stated subset: tumor region T1, superior pole. CDR3 in amino acids: CASSYSGSGERNEQFF. The CDR3 DNA reads TGTGCCAGCAGTTACTCGGGTAGCGGGGAGCGCAATGAGCAGTTCTTC.